These 20 T cell receptor beta chains share one sample of origin, sequenced in a study of beta chain features in type 1 diabetes. Study-wide findings and caveats: Significant though moderate, a shortening of TCRB CDR3s appeared in all four CD4+ subsets of Type 1 diabetes patients.

The whole isolated RNA underwent reverse transcription, so sequencing captured expressed TCRB transcripts. The assay was immunoSEQ multiplex PCR, and TCRdb's table has in-frame clones only and misses some. Of around 150,000 clones in the sample, 10% to 13% were seen once. No antigens are known for them. The material sequenced was central memory CD4+ T cells from blood. These TCRs come from a man aged 30 to 39 with type 1 diabetes.

The rearrangement uses TRBV7-3 and TRBJ1-2, with no clear D. V lost 6 bases, J lost 6 bases, and 14 bases lay in between. Germline assignment: CDR1 SGHTA and CDR2 FQGTGA. The CDR3 contains 13 residues. Here the CDR3 DNA reads TGTGCCAGCAGACAGAGTTCGACGGATGGCTACACCTTC. Translation gives CASRQSSTDGYTF.

V gene TRBV4-2 combines with J gene TRBJ2-5; 10 bases are a match to TRBD2. The CDR3 extends over 18 amino acids. The V gene end was trimmed by 1 base and the J gene end by 0 bases; junction bases not matched to a gene: 8. Looked up from germline, CDR1 is LGHNA and CDR2 is YNFKEQ. The chain's CDR3 is CASSQVGLAGDHQETQYF. The DNA of the CDR3 is TGTGCCAGCAGCCAAGTGGGCCTAGCGGGAGATCACCAAGAGACCCAGTACTTC.

CDR3 amino acids: CASSLSGNQPQHF. The CDR3 nucleotides read TGTGCCAGCAGCTTATCAGGGAATCAGCCCCAGCATTTT. The gene calls are TRBV7-6 and TRBJ1-5; the D gene is possibly TRBD1 (5 bases). In germline, CDR1 is SGHVS, CDR2 FNYEAQ. This CDR3 is built from 13 residues. The V gene lost 2 bases and the J gene lost 4 bases, with 6 bases spanning the gap.

This clone was observed a few times. The chain combines TRBV27 with TRBJ2-5, with D unresolved. This CDR3 spans 13 amino acids. Trimming shortened V by 2 bases and J by 2 bases, and 6 bases separated the two germline ends. Germline values: CDR1 MNHEY, CDR2 SMNVEV (reference sequence). CDR3 nucleotide sequence: TGTGCCAGCAGTTTACGCAGGCAAGAGACCCAGTACTTC. Translating it yields CASSLRRQETQYF.

This clone was seen a handful of times. This sequence joins TRBV4-2 and TRBJ2-3, with 7 bases fitting TRBD1. Germline loops: CDR1 LGHNA, CDR2 YNFKEQ. This CDR3 is 16 amino acids long. Losses at the gene ends were 4 bases for V and 5 bases for J; bases not matched to a gene: 12. CDR3 amino acids: CASSRTLQGLGDTQYF. Here the CDR3 DNA reads TGTGCCAGCAGCCGAACCCTACAGGGGCTGGGAGATACGCAGTATTTT.

This rearrangement joins TRBV30 to TRBJ2-5; D perhaps matches TRBD2 (6 bases). The CDR3 has 15 amino acids. The V end lost 2 bases, the J end lost 5 bases, and 18 bases lay between the germline ends. Germline lookup yields CDR1 GTSNPN and CDR2 SVGIG (reference sequence). CDR3 bases: TGTGCCTGGAGTAGTGGGATAGCGGCCCAGGAGACCCAGTACTTC. This sequence encodes CAWSSGIAAQETQYF. Full variable domain (outside the CDR3, taken from reference TRBV30 and TRBJ2-5): SQTIHQWPATLVQPVGSPLSLECTVEGTSNPNLYWYRQAAGRGLQLLFYSVGIGQISSEVPQNLSASRPQDRQFILSSKKLLLSDSGFYLCAWSSGIAAQETQYFGPGTRLLVL.

Only one count was recorded for this clone. The chain is built from TRBV28 and TRBJ1-1, with TRBD1 matching over 7 bases. The CDR3 sequence is 15 residues long. Germline trimming cut 3 bases from V and 2 bases from J; bases unmatched to any gene: 6. Per the germline V gene, CDR1 is MDHEN and CDR2 is SYDVKM. CDR3 sequence (DNA): TGTGCCAGCAGTTTTTCCGGGACAGAAAACACTGAAGCTTTCTTT. The encoded protein is CASSFSGTENTEAFF.

The V call is TRBV16, the J call TRBJ1-1; D is possibly TRBD1 (6 bases). The germline V and J ends were trimmed by 0 bases and 5 bases, with 7 bases remaining between them. The CDR3 runs to 13 residues. Looked up from germline, CDR1 is KGHSY and CDR2 is FQNENV. The CDR3 region has the DNA TGTGCCAGCAGCCAATCGCAGGGGACTGAAGCTTTCTTT. It is translated as CASSQSQGTEAFF.

The chain has TRBV2 and TRBJ2-1, with 11 bases aligning to TRBD2. V was pared by 5 bases and J by 10 bases, with 4 bases of the junction left unmatched. CDR1 SNHLY and CDR2 FYNNEI come from the germline V gene. The CDR3 spans 13 residues. CDR3 sequence reads: CASSSLAGVEQFF. DNA for the CDR3: TGTGCCAGCAGTTCACTAGCGGGAGTGGAGCAGTTCTTC.

This clone was picked up a small number of times. The chain uses TRBV2 and TRBJ2-4, with 15 bases aligning to TRBD2. V lost 1 base to trimming and J lost 8 bases; unmatched junction nucleotides: 3. The germline V gene has CDR1 SNHLY and CDR2 FYNNEI. This CDR3 comprises 16 residues. CDR3 amino acids: CASSEGTSGRGDIQYF. Here the CDR3 DNA reads TGTGCCAGCAGTGAAGGGACTAGCGGGAGGGGGGACATTCAGTACTTC.

This clone was seen more than once but under ten times. The rearrangement uses TRBV7-2 and TRBJ2-5; 10 bases agree with TRBD1. CDR1 SGHTA and CDR2 FQGNSA come from the germline V gene. Trimming cost V 4 bases and J 5 bases; bases outside gene matches: 4. This CDR3 region has 14 residues. The CDR3 reads CASSSLGQGETQYF. CDR3 DNA: TGTGCCAGCAGCTCATTGGGACAGGGGGAGACCCAGTACTTC. The full variable domain, its missing parts supplied by reference TRBV7-2 and TRBJ2-5, is GAGVSQSPSNKVTEKGKDVELRCDPISGHTALYWYRQSLGQGLEFLIYFQGNSAPDKSGLPSDRFSAERTGGSVSTLTIQRTQQEDSAVYLCASSSLGQGETQYFGPGTRLLVL.

This clone was picked up a small number of times. The J gene is TRBJ1-1, the V gene TRBV28, with 8 bases that match TRBD1. Germline loops: CDR1 MDHEN, CDR2 SYDVKM. The V segment lost 5 bases and the J segment 7 bases; nucleotides outside the gene matches: 15. The CDR3 extends over 16 amino acids. The CDR3 sequence is CASSNPGTGNTREAFF. The DNA of the CDR3 is TGTGCCAGCAGTAACCCCGGGACAGGTAATACCCGTGAAGCTTTCTTT.

The chain joins TRBV7-8 to TRBJ2-3; 9 bases are a match to TRBD1. Germline-derived CDR1 and CDR2 are SGHVS and FQNEAQ. V was pared by 5 bases and J by 8 bases, with 8 bases of the junction left unmatched. The CDR3 loop spans 14 amino acids. The CDR3 spells CASSRDRASGTQYF. The CDR3 DNA reads as TGTGCCAGCAGCCGGGACAGGGCTAGTGGTACGCAGTATTTT. Using reference TRBV7-8 and TRBJ2-3 for the parts outside the CDR3, the full variable domain is GAGVSQSPRYKVAKRGQDVALRCDPISGHVSLFWYQQALGQGPEFLTYFQNEAQLDKSGLPSDRFFAERPEGSVSTLKIQRTQQEDSAVYLCASSRDRASGTQYFGPGTRLTVL.

The chain has TRBV5-1 and TRBJ2-7, with 13 bases that match TRBD2. The CDR3 contains 16 residues. The V segment lost 3 bases and the J segment 2 bases; nucleotides outside the gene matches: 5. Germline V gene lookup returns CDR1 SGHRS and CDR2 YFSETQ. The CDR3, as DNA: TGCGCCAGCAGCTCAACTAGCGGGAGGGTGGCCTACGAGCAGTACTTC. Translation: CASSSTSGRVAYEQYF.

There are a few counts of this clone. The chain couples TRBV28 to TRBJ1-4, with 8 bases lining up with TRBD1. Germline CDR1 is MDHEN and CDR2 is SYDVKM. V gave up 6 bases and J gave up 8 bases; unmatched junction bases: 8. This CDR3 spans 14 amino acids. The DNA for the CDR3 is TGTGCCAGCAGCCAGACAGGGGTAGACGAAAAACTGTTTTTT. Translated: CASSQTGVDEKLFF.

The rearrangement uses TRBV15 and TRBJ2-1; 9 bases line up with TRBD2. The germline V gene has CDR1 LNHNV and CDR2 YYDKDF (reference sequence). After removal of 2 bases from V and 7 bases from J, the junction contained 6 bases not matched to a gene. The CDR3 has 15 amino acids. CDR3 sequence reads: CATSRFSGSGNEQFF. The CDR3 DNA follows: TGTGCCACCAGCAGATTTAGCGGGAGTGGGAATGAGCAGTTCTTC.

The rearrangement links TRBV7-8 to TRBJ1-5, with D possibly TRBD1 on 5 matching bases. Trimming cost V 1 base and J 10 bases, with 32 bases left between them. The CDR3 sequence is 20 residues long. CDR1 is SGHVS, CDR2 FQNEAQ, per germline. In nucleotides, the CDR3 is TGTGCCAGCAGCTTAGAATTGGGGGTCGGGGCCGGGACTGTATCTCAACCCCAGCATTTT. It yields the protein CASSLELGVGAGTVSQPQHF.

The chain couples TRBV4-3 to TRBJ2-7; 8 bases are a match to TRBD2. The CDR3 spans 15 residues. Germline-derived CDR1 and CDR2 are LGHNA and YSLEER. The V gene end was trimmed by 1 base and the J gene end by 0 bases; junction bases not matched to a gene: 2. The CDR3 DNA is TGCGCCAGCAGCCAAGTAGCGGGATCCTCCTACGAGCAGTACTTC. Amino acids: CASSQVAGSSYEQYF.

The chain links TRBV5-4 to TRBJ2-6; a weak D match, TRBD1 (5 bases). Germline V CDR1 and CDR2: SGHNT, YYREEE (reference sequence). The CDR3 is 15 residues long. V lost 7 bases and J lost 3, with 14 bases in between. CDR3: CASGASFRGANVLTF. The CDR3 nucleotides are TGTGCCAGCGGGGCCTCATTTCGTGGGGCCAACGTCCTGACTTTC. Full variable domain (outside the CDR3, taken from reference TRBV5-4 and TRBJ2-6): ETGVTQSPTHLIKTRGQQVTLRCSSQSGHNTVSWYQQALGQGPQFIFQYYREEENGRGNFPPRFSGLQFPNYSSELNVNALELDDSALYLCASGASFRGANVLTFGAGSRLTVL.

This clone was picked up a small number of times. The chain employs TRBV11-3 and TRBJ2-3; D not certain. The CDR3 extends over 17 amino acids. Looked up from germline, CDR1 is SGHNT and CDR2 is YENEEA. V was cut by 1 base and J by 0 bases, with 14 bases left in between. The CDR3 loop is CASSLGIESSSTDTQYF. Written as DNA, the CDR3 is TGTGCCAGCAGCTTAGGTATTGAGTCCTCTAGCACAGATACGCAGTATTTT.